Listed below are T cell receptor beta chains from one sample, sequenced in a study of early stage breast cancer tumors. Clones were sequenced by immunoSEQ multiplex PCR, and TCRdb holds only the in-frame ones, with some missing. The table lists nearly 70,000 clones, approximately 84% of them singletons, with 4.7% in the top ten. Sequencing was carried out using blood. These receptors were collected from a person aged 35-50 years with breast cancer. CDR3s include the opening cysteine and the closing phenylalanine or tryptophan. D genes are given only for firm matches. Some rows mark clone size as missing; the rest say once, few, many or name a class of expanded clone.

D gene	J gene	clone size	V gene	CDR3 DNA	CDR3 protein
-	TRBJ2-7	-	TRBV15	TGTGCCACCAGCAGAGATTGGCGAAGGGTCTACGAGCAGTACTTC	CATSRDWRRVYEQYF
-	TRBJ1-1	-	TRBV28	TGTGCCAGCAAGCCAGGAGGGAGGACTGAAGCTTTCTTT	CASKPGGRTEAFF
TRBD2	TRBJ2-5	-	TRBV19	TGTGCCAGTAGTATTAGGCTAGCGGGAGTCGAGACCCAGTACTTC	CASSIRLAGVETQYF
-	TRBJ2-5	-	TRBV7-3	TGTGCCAGCAGCCCCGGGGCAGGAGAGACCCAGTACTTC	CASSPGAGETQYF
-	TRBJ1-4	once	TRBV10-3	TGTGCCATCAGTTCTAGTAAAGCAACTAATGAAAAACTGTTTTTT	CAISSSKATNEKLFF
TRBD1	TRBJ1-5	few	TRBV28	TGTGCCAGCAGTTACCAGGGACAGCCCTATTTGGCCCAGCATTTT	CASSYQGQPYLAQHF
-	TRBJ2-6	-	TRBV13	TGTGCCAGCAGGTTTTGGGGGGCGACTGGGGCCAACGTCCTGACTTTC	CASRFWGATGANVLTF
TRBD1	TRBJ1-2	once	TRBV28	TGTGCCAGCAGAAGCAGGGGGCGTTCGTATGGCTACACCTTC	CASRSRGRSYGYTF
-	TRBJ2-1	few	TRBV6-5	TGTGCCAGCAGCGGTAGTTCATCCTACAATGAGCAGTTCTTC	CASSGSSSYNEQFF
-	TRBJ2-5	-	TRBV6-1	TGTGCCAGCTCTCTCACTCCCTTCGAGACCCAGTACTTC	CASSLTPFETQYF
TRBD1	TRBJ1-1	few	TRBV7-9	TGTGCCAGCAGCACGGGACAGGAGAACACTGAAGCTTTCTTT	CASSTGQENTEAFF
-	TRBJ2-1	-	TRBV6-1	TGTGCCAGCAGTGCCAACGGTTATTCCTACAATGAGCAGTTCTTC	CASSANGYSYNEQFF
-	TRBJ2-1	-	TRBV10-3	TGTGCCATCAGTGATATGAGAGAGCAGTTCTTC	CAISDMREQFF
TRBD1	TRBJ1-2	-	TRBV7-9	TGTGCCAGCAGCTTATCGGGACAGGGGGCGGGTGGCTACACCTTC	CASSLSGQGAGGYTF
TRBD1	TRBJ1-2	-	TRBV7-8	TGTGCCAGCACCCCCCCAGGGGCCCAGGGGGCTAGAGATGGCTACACCTTC	CASTPPGAQGARDGYTF
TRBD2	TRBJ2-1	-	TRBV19	TGTGCCAGTAGTATAATCGGGAGGGGAAATGAGCAGTTCTTC	CASSIIGRGNEQFF
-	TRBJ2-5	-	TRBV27	TGTGCCAGCAGTTTATCGATTTTAGAGACCCAGTACTTC	CASSLSILETQYF
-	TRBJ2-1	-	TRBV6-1	TGTGCCACCGCCGACCCCGGGGTTGTGGATGAGCAGTTCTTC	CATADPGVVDEQFF
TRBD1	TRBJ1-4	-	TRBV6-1	TGTGCCATTGAGACAGGGACAGCTAATGAAAAACTGTTTTTT	CAIETGTANEKLFF
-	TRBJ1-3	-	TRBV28	TGTGCCAGCAGTTTAGCGGGGACCTCTGGAAACACCATATATTTT	CASSLAGTSGNTIYF
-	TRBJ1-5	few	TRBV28	TGTGCCAGCAGGGGTCCGAATCAGCCCCAGCATTTT	CASRGPNQPQHF
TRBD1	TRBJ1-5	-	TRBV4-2	TGTGCCAGCAGCCAAGAGACAGGGGGGTATCAGCCCCAGCATTTT	CASSQETGGYQPQHF
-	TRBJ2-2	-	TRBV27	TGTGCCAGCAGTTTATTGGTCCGAAGGGAGGAGCTGTTTTTT	CASSLLVRREELFF
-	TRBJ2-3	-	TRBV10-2	TGCGCCAGCAGTGAGTCCCGAGATAATACGCAGTATTTT	CASSESRDNTQYF
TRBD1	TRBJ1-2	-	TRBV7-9	TGTGCCAGCAGCTTAGGACGACAGGGGGCGGGTGGCTACACCTTC	CASSLGRQGAGGYTF
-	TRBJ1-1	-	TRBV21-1	TGTGCCAGCAGCAACCGAGGGTGTCGGGACACTGAAGCTTTCTTT	CASSNRGCRDTEAFF
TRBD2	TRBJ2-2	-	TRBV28	TGTGCCAGTAGCGGGACGGGGGAGCTGTTTTTT	CASSGTGELFF
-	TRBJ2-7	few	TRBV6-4	TGTGCCAGCAGTGACTCGACACCCTACGAGCAGTACTTC	CASSDSTPYEQYF
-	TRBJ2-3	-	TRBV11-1	TGTGCCAGCAGCTTGGGTACACTCGCAGATACGCAGTATTTT	CASSLGTLADTQYF